This T cell receptor (beta chain) is drawn from a study of blood T cell repertoires in COVID-19. The V gene lost 0 bases and the J gene lost 5 bases, with 10 bases spanning the gap. Germline values: CDR1 GTSNPN, CDR2 SVGIG (reference sequence). The CDR3 length is 13 residues. The data were produced by immunoSEQ multiplex PCR, yet TCRdb's version contains in-frame clones alone and is incomplete. The sample contains over 200,000 clones, approximately 90% of which appear only once. Specimen: peripheral blood. V is TRBV30 and J is TRBJ1-2; possible D gene TRBD1, 6 bases. The receptor was derived from a man in his 60s who had recovered from COVID-19. CDR3 bases: TGTGCCTGGAGTGTAACAGGGATATATGGCTACACCTTC. Translated, it gives CAWSVTGIYGYTF.